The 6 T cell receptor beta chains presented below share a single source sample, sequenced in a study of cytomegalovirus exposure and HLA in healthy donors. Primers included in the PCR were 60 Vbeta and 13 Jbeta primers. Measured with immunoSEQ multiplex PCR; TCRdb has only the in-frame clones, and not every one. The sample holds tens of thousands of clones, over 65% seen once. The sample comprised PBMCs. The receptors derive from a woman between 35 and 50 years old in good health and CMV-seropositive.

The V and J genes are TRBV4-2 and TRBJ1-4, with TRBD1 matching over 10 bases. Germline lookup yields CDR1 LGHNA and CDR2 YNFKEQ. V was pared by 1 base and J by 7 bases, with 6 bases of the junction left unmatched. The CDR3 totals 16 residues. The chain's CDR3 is CASSQGTGTGVEKLFF. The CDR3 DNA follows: TGTGCCAGCAGCCAAGGCACCGGGACAGGGGTTGAAAAACTGTTTTTT.

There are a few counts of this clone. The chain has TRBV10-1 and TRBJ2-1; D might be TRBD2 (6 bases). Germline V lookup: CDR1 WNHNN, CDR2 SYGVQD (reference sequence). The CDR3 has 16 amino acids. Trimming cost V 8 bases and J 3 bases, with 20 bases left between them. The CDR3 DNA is TGCGCCAGCTCACTTAAAAGGACTATAGGCTACAATGAGCAGTTCTTC. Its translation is CASSLKRTIGYNEQFF.

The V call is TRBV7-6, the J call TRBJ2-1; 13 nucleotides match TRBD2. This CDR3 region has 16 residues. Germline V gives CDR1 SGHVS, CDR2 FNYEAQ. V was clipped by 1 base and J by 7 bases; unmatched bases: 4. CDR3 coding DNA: TGTGCCAGCAGCTTAGTCGGGACTAGCGGGGAGAATGAGCAGTTCTTC. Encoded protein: CASSLVGTSGENEQFF.

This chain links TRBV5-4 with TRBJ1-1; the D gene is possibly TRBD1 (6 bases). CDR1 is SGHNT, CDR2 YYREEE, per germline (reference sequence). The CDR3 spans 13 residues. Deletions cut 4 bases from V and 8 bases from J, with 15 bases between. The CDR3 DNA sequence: TGTGCCAGCAGCGCACTAGGGGGGGTAGAAGCTTTCTTT. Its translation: CASSALGGVEAFF.

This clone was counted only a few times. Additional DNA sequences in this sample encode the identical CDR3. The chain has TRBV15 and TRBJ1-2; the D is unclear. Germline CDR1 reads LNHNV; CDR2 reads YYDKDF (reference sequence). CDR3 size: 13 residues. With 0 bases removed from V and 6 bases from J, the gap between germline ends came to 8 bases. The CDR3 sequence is CATSREEGDGYTF. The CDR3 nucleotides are TGTGCCACCAGCAGAGAGGAGGGAGATGGCTACACCTTC.

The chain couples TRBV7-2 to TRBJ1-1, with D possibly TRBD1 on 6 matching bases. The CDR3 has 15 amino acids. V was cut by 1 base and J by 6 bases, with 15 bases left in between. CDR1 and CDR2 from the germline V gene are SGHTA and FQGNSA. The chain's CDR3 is CASSLVGHGGAEAFF. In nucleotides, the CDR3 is TGTGCCAGCAGCTTAGTGGGGCATGGGGGCGCTGAAGCTTTCTTT.